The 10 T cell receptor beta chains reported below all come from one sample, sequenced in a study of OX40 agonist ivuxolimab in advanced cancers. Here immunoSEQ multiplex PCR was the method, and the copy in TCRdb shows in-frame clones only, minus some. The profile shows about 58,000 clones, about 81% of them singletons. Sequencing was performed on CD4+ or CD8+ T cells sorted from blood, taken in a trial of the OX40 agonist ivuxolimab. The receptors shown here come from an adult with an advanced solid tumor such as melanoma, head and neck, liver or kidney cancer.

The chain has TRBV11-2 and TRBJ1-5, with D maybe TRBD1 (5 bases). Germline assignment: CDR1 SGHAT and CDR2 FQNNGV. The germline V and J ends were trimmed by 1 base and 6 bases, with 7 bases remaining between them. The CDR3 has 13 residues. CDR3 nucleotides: TGTGCCAGCAGCTTAGGGGGGGGTCAGCCCCAGCATTTT. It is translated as CASSLGGGQPQHF.

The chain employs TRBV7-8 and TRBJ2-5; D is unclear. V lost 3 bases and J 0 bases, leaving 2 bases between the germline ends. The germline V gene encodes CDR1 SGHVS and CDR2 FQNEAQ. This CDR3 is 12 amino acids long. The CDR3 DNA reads TGTGCCAGCAGCTTCAACCAAGAGACCCAGTACTTC. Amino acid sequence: CASSFNQETQYF.

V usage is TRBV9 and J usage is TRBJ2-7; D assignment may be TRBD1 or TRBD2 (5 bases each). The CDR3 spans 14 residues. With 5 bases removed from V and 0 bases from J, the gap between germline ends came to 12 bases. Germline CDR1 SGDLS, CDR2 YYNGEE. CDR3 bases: TGTGCCAGCAGTGGGGACCGTTTCTCCTACGAGCAGTACTTC. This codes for CASSGDRFSYEQYF.

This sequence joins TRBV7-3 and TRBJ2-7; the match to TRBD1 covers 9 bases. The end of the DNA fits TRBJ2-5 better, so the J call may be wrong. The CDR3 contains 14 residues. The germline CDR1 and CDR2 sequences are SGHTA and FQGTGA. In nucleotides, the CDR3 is TGTGCCAGCAGCCCTACAGGGACAGGGGAGACCCAGTACTTC. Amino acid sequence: CASSPTGTGETQYF.

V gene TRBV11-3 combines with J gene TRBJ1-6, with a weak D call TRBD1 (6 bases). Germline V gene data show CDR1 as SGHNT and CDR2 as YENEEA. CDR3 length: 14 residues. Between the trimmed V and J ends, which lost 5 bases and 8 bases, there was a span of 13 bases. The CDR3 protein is CASSHTGIYSPLHF. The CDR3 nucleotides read TGTGCCAGCAGCCATACAGGGATTTATTCACCCCTCCACTTT.

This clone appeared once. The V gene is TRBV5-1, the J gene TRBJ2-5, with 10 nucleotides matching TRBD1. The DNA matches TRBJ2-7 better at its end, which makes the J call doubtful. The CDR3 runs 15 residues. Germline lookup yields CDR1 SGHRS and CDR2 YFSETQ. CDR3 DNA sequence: TGCGCCAGCAGCTTGGGGACAGGGGGATACTACGAGCAGTACTTC. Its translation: CASSLGTGGYYEQYF.

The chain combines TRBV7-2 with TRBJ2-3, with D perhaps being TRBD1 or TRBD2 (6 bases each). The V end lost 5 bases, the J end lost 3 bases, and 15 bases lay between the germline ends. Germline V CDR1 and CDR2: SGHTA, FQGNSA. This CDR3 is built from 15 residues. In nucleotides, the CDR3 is TGTGCCAGCAGCGCCCCCCGGGGGCGGACAGATACGCAGTATTTT. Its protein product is CASSAPRGRTDTQYF.

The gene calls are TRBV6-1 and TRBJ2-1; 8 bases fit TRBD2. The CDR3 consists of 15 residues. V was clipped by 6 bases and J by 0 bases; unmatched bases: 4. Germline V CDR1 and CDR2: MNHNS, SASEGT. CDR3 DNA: TGTGCCAGCAGCTTAGCGGGGAGCTCCTACAATGAGCAGTTCTTC. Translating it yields CASSLAGSSYNEQFF.

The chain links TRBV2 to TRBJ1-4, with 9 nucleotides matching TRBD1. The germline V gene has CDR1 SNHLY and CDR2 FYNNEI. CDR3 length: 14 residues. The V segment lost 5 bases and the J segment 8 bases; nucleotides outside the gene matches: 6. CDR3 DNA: TGTGCCAGCAGTAGGGACAGGGTGCGCGAAAAACTGTTTTTT. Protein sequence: CASSRDRVREKLFF.

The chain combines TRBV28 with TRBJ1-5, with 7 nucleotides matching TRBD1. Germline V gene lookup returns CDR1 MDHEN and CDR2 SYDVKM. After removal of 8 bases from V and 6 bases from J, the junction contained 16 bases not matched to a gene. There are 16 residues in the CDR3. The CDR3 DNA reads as TGTGCCAGCCAGCCCTGGCAGGGGGGTGCGGGTCAGCCCCAGCATTTT. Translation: CASQPWQGGAGQPQHF.